These 21 T cell receptor beta chains were all obtained from the same sample, sequenced in a study of blood T cells in healthy people across ages. PCR was performed a second time for about 6 to 12 cycles using a sample-barcoded 5' primer and a J-beta primer mix. From the 5' RACE reads, TCRdb called clonotypes with MiXCR, one entry per CDR3 protein. The table includes hundreds of thousands of distinct CDR3 sequences, over 40% detected once. Sequenced material: blood. The receptors were sampled from a woman at least 80 years old in good health.

This clonotype occurred many times. The chain employs TRBV20-1 and TRBJ2-3, with a tentative D call TRBD1 (6 bases). The CDR3 is made up of 14 amino acids. In germline, CDR1 is DFQATT, CDR2 SNEGSKA (reference sequence). V lost 2 bases, J lost 2 bases, and 11 bases lay in between. CDR3 nucleotides: TGCAGTGCTAGAAGGGACACAAACACAGATACGCAGTATTTT. This translates into CSARRDTNTDTQYF.

The J gene is TRBJ2-3, the V gene TRBV28; 9 bases match TRBD2. V lost 5 bases to trimming and J lost 6 bases; unmatched junction nucleotides: 15. The CDR3 length is 17 residues. Germline values: CDR1 MDHEN, CDR2 SYDVKM. In DNA form, the CDR3 reads TGTGCCAGCAGTCCCCTGGGGGAGCGGGGGGCCTTGGATACGCAGTATTTT. It yields the protein CASSPLGERGALDTQYF. Based on the CDR3 plus reference TRBV28 and TRBJ2-3, the full variable domain is DVKVTQSSRYLVKRTGEKVFLECVQDMDHENMFWYRQDPGLGLRLIYFSYDVKMKEKGDIPEGYSVSREKKERFSLILESASTNQTSMYLCASSPLGERGALDTQYFGPGTRLTVL.

This clonotype was found once. The J gene is TRBJ1-1, the V gene TRBV12-3 or TRBV12-4, with D possibly matching TRBD1 (6 bases). Trimming removed 5 bases at V and 7 bases at J, with 17 bases between. The CDR3 is 14 amino acids. CDR3 loop: CASSLQGPGGEAFF. The CDR3 region has the DNA TGTGCCAGCAGTCTACAGGGCCCGGGGGGTGAAGCTTTCTTT.

The chain carries TRBV6-2 or TRBV6-3 and TRBJ2-1; 7 nucleotides match TRBD2. The germline CDR1 and CDR2 sequences are MNHEY and SVGEGT. This CDR3 region has 14 residues. The V and J ends lost 6 bases and 1 base, in that order; junction bases with no gene match: 3. This CDR3 is CASSTSASYNEQFF. CDR3 DNA sequence: TGTGCCAGCAGCACTAGCGCTTCCTACAATGAGCAGTTCTTC.

This clonotype was recorded a few times. With a much larger clone just one base away, this may be a read error. V and J are TRBV5-1 and TRBJ2-3; 11 nucleotides align to TRBD2. Germline CDR1 and CDR2: SGHRS and YFSETQ. This CDR3 is built from 16 residues. The junction had 6 bases not matched to a gene; V was cut back by 1 base and J by 5 bases. This CDR3 reads CASSLTASGRRDTQYF. CDR3 DNA: TGCGCCAGCAGCTTGACAGCTAGCGGGAGGAGAGATACGCAGTATTTT. The whole variable domain, filled in from reference TRBV5-1 and TRBJ2-3, reads KAGVTQTPRYLIKTRGQQVTLSCSPISGHRSVSWYQQTPGQGLQFLFEYFSETQRNKGNFPGRFSGRQFSNSRSEMNVSTLELGDSALYLCASSLTASGRRDTQYFGPGTRLTVL.

This sequence joins TRBV5-5 and TRBJ2-3; D not certain. CDR1 is SGHKS and CDR2 is YYEKEE in the germline V gene (reference sequence). Trimming pared 2 bases from V and 2 bases from J, leaving 6 bases between. The CDR3 is made up of 13 amino acids. The CDR3 bases are TGTGCCAGCAGCTTCGAGATCACAGATACGCAGTATTTT. Translating gives CASSFEITDTQYF.

Regarding this clonotype: This sequence may be a read error, since a much larger clone differs from it by one base. The chain employs TRBV7-8 and TRBJ2-3; 8 nucleotides agree with TRBD2. The CDR3 has 15 amino acids. V gave up 7 bases and J gave up 3 bases; unmatched junction bases: 9. The germline CDR1 and CDR2 sequences are SGHVS and FQNEAQ. This CDR3 reads CASKGLAGRTDTQYF. The CDR3 nucleotides read TGTGCCAGCAAGGGCCTAGCGGGTCGGACAGATACGCAGTATTTT.

This clonotype was recorded only once. This chain uses TRBV7-2 with TRBJ2-5; D is perhaps TRBD1 (5 bases). V gave up 3 bases and J gave up 7 bases, with 12 bases separating them. The V gene's germline CDR1 is SGHTA and CDR2 FQGNSA. The CDR3 is 13 residues long. The CDR3: CASSFAAQGTQYF. The CDR3 DNA reads TGTGCCAGCAGCTTCGCGGCCCAGGGGACCCAGTACTTC.

The table lists this clonotype with many counts. V is TRBV2 and J is TRBJ2-1; 10 bases align to TRBD2. Germline CDR1 reads SNHLY; CDR2 reads FYNNEI. The CDR3 totals 15 residues. V dropped 3 bases and J dropped 15; count of bases not matched to a gene: 14. As DNA, the CDR3 is TGTGCCAGCAGTGAGGGGCTAGCGGGAGTTAGGGGCTGGTTCTTC. Its protein product is CASSEGLAGVRGWFF.

Details on this clonotype: This may stem from a read error, because a much larger clone lies one nucleotide away. The V gene is TRBV11-2, the J gene TRBJ2-7, with D possibly being TRBD2 (6 bases). Trimming removed 2 bases at V and 7 bases at J, with 18 bases between. Germline lookup yields CDR1 SGHAT and CDR2 FQNNGV. The CDR3 runs to 15 residues. Here the CDR3 DNA reads TGTGCCAGCAGCTTAACTACGGGAGCTTACAATGAGCAGTACTTC. Amino acid sequence: CASSLTTGAYNEQYF.

This chain joins TRBV6-5 and TRBJ2-1, with TRBD1 identical over 8 bases. The CDR3 has 16 amino acids. Trimming took 5 bases from V and 6 from J; bases not matched to a gene: 12. The V gene's germline CDR1 is MNHEY and CDR2 SVGAGI. CDR3 nucleotides: TGTGCCAGCAGTCGACGGACAGGGAATCTCCCCAATGAGCAGTTCTTC. Protein product: CASSRRTGNLPNEQFF.

The chain couples TRBV3-1 to TRBJ2-3, with TRBD2 matching 8 bases. CDR1 and CDR2 from the germline V gene are LGHDT and YNNKEL (reference sequence). The CDR3 covers 13 residues. V trimming: 6 bases; J trimming: 4 bases; junction bases outside the gene matches: 3. The CDR3 spells CASRSTSADTQYF. The CDR3 region has the DNA TGTGCCAGCAGATCGACTAGCGCAGATACGCAGTATTTT.

This clonotype was picked up many times. The chain has TRBV7-9 and TRBJ1-2; D is unresolved. The CDR3 is 14 residues long. Trimming cost V 3 bases and J 4 bases, with 12 bases left between them. Germline V CDR1 and CDR2: SEHNR, FQNEAQ (reference sequence). As DNA, the CDR3 is TGTGCCAGCAGCTTGAACGAGTACTCCTATGGCTACACCTTC. This gives the protein CASSLNEYSYGYTF.

The rearrangement uses TRBV5-1 and TRBJ1-1; no clear D gene. V was trimmed by 7 bases and J by 2 bases, leaving 9 bases between them. Germline CDR1 and CDR2: SGHRS and YFSETQ. The CDR3 runs 12 residues. The CDR3 DNA reads as TGCGCCAGCCAACTGGGTAACACTGAAGCTTTCTTT. It yields the protein CASQLGNTEAFF.

As concerns this clonotype: A read error may explain this, as a much larger clone is one base away. The chain joins TRBV6-6 to TRBJ2-1; D tentatively reads TRBD1 or TRBD2 (5 bases each). From germline, CDR1 is MNHNY and CDR2 SVGAGI (reference sequence). This CDR3 has 14 amino acids. The CDR3 loop is CAGSYPRDGNEQFF. The CDR3 nucleotides are TGTGCCGGCAGTTACCCAAGGGACGGAAATGAGCAGTTCTTC.

The CDR3 coding sequence is TGTGCCAGCAGCCAAGATGGTGTGGGGCAAATATACAATGAGCAGTTCTTC. Translated, it gives CASSQDGVGQIYNEQFF. J is TRBJ2-1 and V is TRBV3-1; the D gene is possibly TRBD1 (5 bases). Germline V CDR1 and CDR2: LGHDT, YNNKEL (reference sequence). The CDR3 covers 17 residues. V was shortened by 0 bases and J by 4 bases, with 16 bases between the two germline ends.

In nucleotides, the CDR3 is TGTGCCAGCAGTGAAACGGGGGTCCCCGAGCAGTACTTC. It yields the protein CASSETGVPEQYF. This rearrangement joins TRBV2 to TRBJ2-4; possible D gene TRBD2, 6 bases. TRBJ2-7 matches the DNA end more closely, so the J call is doubtful. From germline, CDR1 is SNHLY and CDR2 FYNNEI. The CDR3 has 13 amino acids.

V usage is TRBV28 and J usage is TRBJ2-1; D is perhaps TRBD1 (5 bases). The J call may be faulty, since TRBJ2-7 better matches the DNA end. CDR1 is MDHEN, CDR2 SYDVKM, per germline. The CDR3 consists of 13 residues. The CDR3 coding sequence is TGTGCCAGCAGTTTACAGGGTTTGTACGAGCAGTACTTC. Encoded protein: CASSLQGLYEQYF.

This clonotype was seen only a few times. The rearrangement links TRBV12-3 or TRBV12-4 to TRBJ2-1; 15 bases match TRBD2. The CDR3 contains 15 residues. Trimming at V came to 5 bases and at J to 4 bases, leaving 0 bases not matched to a gene. The DNA for the CDR3 is TGTGCCAGCAGTGGGACTAGCGGGGGGTACAATGAGCAGTTCTTC. It is translated as CASSGTSGGYNEQFF.

This clonotype was seen repeatedly, ten times or more. The V call is TRBV20-1, the J call TRBJ2-2, with TRBD1 as a possible D gene (5 bases). Trimming removed 5 bases from V and 5 bases from J, with 18 bases in between. This CDR3 is built from 15 residues. The germline CDR1 and CDR2 sequences are DFQATT and SNEGSKA (reference sequence). DNA for the CDR3: TGCAGTGCTTCCCCAGGGTTAGGGAATACCGGGGAGCTGTTTTTT. Encoded protein: CSASPGLGNTGELFF.

There are many counts of this clonotype. This chain connects TRBV20-1 to TRBJ2-1, with D possibly TRBD1 on 5 matching bases. Germline V gives CDR1 DFQATT, CDR2 SNEGSKA (reference sequence). The V and J ends lost 2 bases and 0 bases respectively, with 14 bases between them. CDR3 length equals 16 residues. CDR3 nucleotide sequence: TGCAGTGCTAGAAACCCCTGGGGCAGCTCCTACAATGAGCAGTTCTTC. This encodes CSARNPWGSSYNEQFF.